The clone carrying this TCR beta chain was found many times. The use of a sample-barcoded 5' primer and a J-beta primer mix characterized a second PCR of roughly 6 to 11 cycles. TCRdb re-analysed the 5' RACE reads in MiXCR, keeping a single row per CDR3 protein. The sample has around 970,000 distinct CDR3 sequences, approximately 50% seen once. Trimming took 6 bases from V and 3 from J, leaving 16 bases between them. The germline CDR1 and CDR2 sequences are SGHDT and YYEEEE. The CDR3 length is 15 residues. The data belong to a study of blood T cells in healthy people across ages. The sequence was obtained from a woman aged 55-75 years in good health. Specimen: blood. The chain recombines TRBV5-6 with TRBJ2-4; possibly TRBD1 or TRBD2 for D (5 bases each). CDR3: CASTMSGGVKNIQYF. Here the CDR3 DNA reads TGTGCCAGCACCATGAGTGGGGGTGTCAAAAACATTCAGTACTTC. The entire variable domain, with the rest obtained from reference TRBV5-6 and TRBJ2-4, is as follows: DAGVTQSPTHLIKTRGQQVTLRCSPKSGHDTVSWYQQALGQGPQFIFQYYEEEERQRGNFPDRFSGHQFPNYSSELNVNALLLGDSALYLCASTMSGGVKNIQYFGAGTRLSVL.